This TCR beta chain appears in the sequencing data of a study of T cell responses to AZD1222 COVID-19 vaccine. For the study at large: Some second doses came at about 4 weeks and others at about 12 weeks; these were pooled.

Concerning this clone itself: Its antigen remains unidentified.

Using immunoSEQ multiplex PCR, the repertoire was profiled, and TCRdb retains in-frame clones only, with some absent. The data contain some 140,000 clones, more than 90% of them singletons. V was trimmed by 6 bases and J by 0 bases, leaving 11 bases between them. Germline CDR1 and CDR2: MNHEY and SMNVEV (reference sequence). The CDR3 length is 14 residues. Regarding the study as a whole: Spike-specific TCR breadth and depth rose after two AZD1222 doses.

The sample here was peripheral blood, taken on day 0 of AZD1222 vaccination. The TCR sequence derives from an adult in good health. The chain is built from TRBV27 and TRBJ1-1; D is unclear. In nucleotides, the CDR3 is TGTGCCAGCAGGTGGGCCTCAGTGAACACTGAAGCTTTCTTT. This encodes CASRWASVNTEAFF.